These T cell receptor beta chains were read from a single sample in a study of early T cells in non-severe SARS-CoV-2 infection. TCRdb passed the 5' RACE reads through MiXCR, listing each CDR3 protein once. The table shows about 49,000 distinct CDR3 sequences, with about 4% occurring only once. The sample taken for sequencing was whole blood. The receptors were gathered from an adult who was a healthcare worker with PCR-confirmed SARS-CoV-2 infection or an uninfected control (not recorded which). The CDR3 runs from the conserved cysteine through the conserved F or W. A D gene is named only where the DNA matches it firmly. The size entry is marked missing in some rows and otherwise reads once, few, many or a size class.

clone size,V gene,J gene,D gene,CDR3 length,CDR3 DNA,CDR3 protein
.,TRBV7-2,TRBJ2-5,.,15,TGTGCCAGCAGCTCAGGGTCTGGATCCCAAGAGACCCAGTACTTC,CASSSGSGSQETQYF
many,TRBV2,TRBJ2-7,.,12,TGTGCCAGCAGTGTTAGTATGTACGAGCAGTACTTC,CASSVSMYEQYF
.,TRBV3-1,TRBJ1-5,.,12,TGTGCCAGCAGCCAAGATAATCAGCCCCAGCATTTT,CASSQDNQPQHF
many,TRBV20-1,TRBJ2-1,TRBD2,17,TGCAGTGCGAATGTTCTTAGCGGGAGGACCTCCTACAATGAGCAGTTCTTC,CSANVLSGRTSYNEQFF
many,TRBV4-2,TRBJ1-1,TRBD1,15,TGTGCCAGCAGCCCGACAGGGGAGGGGAACACTGAAGCTTTCTTT,CASSPTGEGNTEAFF
many,TRBV20-1,TRBJ2-1,.,14,TGCAGTGCTAGAGATAGGCAGGGTAGCAATGAGCAGTTCTTC,CSARDRQGSNEQFF
.,TRBV14,TRBJ2-3,TRBD1,16,TGTGCCAGCAGCCAAGTCTTTACAGGGGCCGCGGATACGCAGTATTTT,CASSQVFTGAADTQYF
many,TRBV11-3,TRBJ2-5,.,15,TGTGCCAGCAGCTTAGTTTTCGGGCCGCAAGAGACCCAGTACTTC,CASSLVFGPQETQYF
many,TRBV7-8,TRBJ2-4,.,14,TGTGCCAGCAGCTTGGAAGGGAGACAAAACATTCAGTACTTC,CASSLEGRQNIQYF
.,TRBV7-2,TRBJ2-1,TRBD2,15,TGTGCCAGCAGCTTAGGGGGACTATCATACAATGAGCAGTTCTTC,CASSLGGLSYNEQFF
many,TRBV14,TRBJ2-3,.,14,TGTGCCAGCAGCCGACTAGTTGCAACAGATACGCAGTATTTT,CASSRLVATDTQYF
.,TRBV5-1,TRBJ1-6,.,14,TGCGCCAGCAGCTTCACCGGCTATAATTCACCCCTCCACTTT,CASSFTGYNSPLHF
many,TRBV5-1,TRBJ1-1,.,17,TGCGCCAGCAGCTTGCATTTCGAACAGGGCGAGGTCACTGAAGCTTTCTTT,CASSLHFEQGEVTEAFF
many,TRBV4-2,TRBJ1-3,TRBD1,16,TGTGCCAGCAGCCAAGAGACAGGGGGCGACGGAAACACCATATATTTT,CASSQETGGDGNTIYF
.,TRBV6-5,TRBJ2-2,.,15,TGTGCCAGCAGTTCCCGGACTCCCCACACCGGGGAGCTGTTTTTT,CASSSRTPHTGELFF
medium-sized,TRBV27,TRBJ2-7,TRBD1,13,TGTGCCAGCAGTTTTACAGGGGGCGCGGAGCAGTACTTC,CASSFTGGAEQYF
many,TRBV14,TRBJ1-2,.,15,TGTGCCAGCAGCCAAGAAGCAACCGCTAACTATGGCTACACCTTC,CASSQEATANYGYTF